This TCR beta chain was recorded in a study of glioma-infiltrating T cells after dendritic cell vaccination. Whole-study context: Between about 2002 and 2012, patients got autologous tumor lysate-pulsed dendritic cell vaccines. Monocyte-derived dendritic cells, cultured approximately 7 days with IL-4 and GM-CSF, were pulsed with autologous tumor lysate.

Trimming removed 6 bases at V and 2 bases at J, with 7 bases between. The CDR3 is 11 amino acids. Germline V gene data show CDR1 as DFQATT and CDR2 as SNEGSKA (reference sequence). The primer mix had 60 V beta and 13 J beta primers. Sequencing used immunoSEQ multiplex PCR; TCRdb keeps in-frame clones, though not all of them. Here the sample spans 80,000 to 100,000 clones, around 80% being singletons. Time point of the sample: after dendritic cell vaccination, including at tumor progression/relapse. Before vaccination, two weeks after the third vaccination, and at progression, PBMC were collected. This clonotype was obtained from a human donor with glioblastoma. The chain joins TRBV20-1 to TRBJ1-1; D remains ambiguous. Sample: blood, taken after dendritic cell vaccination. The DNA for the CDR3 is TGCAGTGCGGCAGTTAACACTGAAGCTTTCTTT. Encoded protein: CSAAVNTEAFF.